This is a list of T cell receptor beta chains from one sample in a study of blood T cell repertoires in COVID-19. Produced via immunoSEQ multiplex PCR; TCRdb's table is partial and in-frame only. The repertoire holds some 170,000 clones, with 82% as singletons. Material for sequencing was peripheral blood. These TCRs come from a woman aged 65 to 85 with acute or convalescent COVID-19. Each CDR3 is given with its conserved first and last residue. D genes are given only for firm matches.

TRBJ1-1 TRBV4-3 - TGCGCCAGCAGCCACGGTCGGAGGGGATCGACAGCTTTCTTT CASSHGRRGSTAFF
TRBJ1-1 TRBV28 - TGTGCCAGCGGTAGACAGGACAGGAACACTGAAGCTTTCTTT CASGRQDRNTEAFF
TRBJ1-2 TRBV3-1/TRBV3-2 TRBD1 TGTGCCAGCAGCCCGAGCGGACAGGGGAACTATGGCTACACCTTC CASSPSGQGNYGYTF
TRBJ2-1 TRBV6-2/TRBV6-3 TRBD2 TGTGCCAGCAGTTACTCGGGCCCGACTAGCGGGAGATGGAATGAGCAGTTCTTC CASSYSGPTSGRWNEQFF
TRBJ1-1 TRBV2 - TGTGCCAGCAGTGGGGAGGGGAACACTGAAGCTTTCTTT CASSGEGNTEAFF
TRBJ2-1 TRBV7-9 TRBD2 TGTGCCAGCAGCCCCCCTGCTGTCGGGAGGGCTCACAATGAGCAGTTCTTC CASSPPAVGRAHNEQFF
TRBJ1-1 TRBV30 - TGTGCCTGGCTACCTTATCCCGGGACAATGAACACTGAAGCTTTCTTT CAWLPYPGTMNTEAFF
TRBJ2-1 TRBV11-2 TRBD2 TGTGCCAGCAACTTGGCGGGAGATGAGCAGTTCTTC CASNLAGDEQFF
TRBJ2-5 TRBV29-1 - TGCAGCGTGAGACTAGAGACCCAGTACTTC CSVRLETQYF
TRBJ1-2 TRBV7-3 - TGTGCCAGCAGCACGCAAGGAGTCCGGGATGGCTACACCTTC CASSTQGVRDGYTF